This T cell receptor beta chain was found in a study of immune evolution from preneoplasia to lung adenocarcinoma. Overall study findings and caveats: Normal lung had the highest top T cell clone frequencies.

Germline assignment: CDR1 SGHNT and CDR2 YYREEE (reference sequence). The J segment lost 4 bases and the V segment lost 0 bases, leaving 2 bases of the junction unmatched. This CDR3 has 14 amino acids. Worth noting for this clone: Its antigen is not known.

Only in-frame clones appear in the TCRdb table, and some are missing; sequencing was by immunoSEQ multiplex PCR. The sample has about 6,100 clones, 80% seen once. After pathologic assessment, macro-dissection selected premalignant or tumor cells for extraction. The clonotype originates from a person aged 50-75 years with lung adenocarcinoma. The V call is TRBV5-4, the J call TRBJ2-5; 8 bases line up with TRBD2. Sequencing was done on a sample of FFPE minimally invasive lung adenocarcinoma tissue. The CDR3 DNA is TGTGCCAGCAGCTTGGGGACTAGCCCAGAGACCCAGTACTTC. This translates into CASSLGTSPETQYF.